What follows describes a single T cell receptor (beta chain). Its matching antigen is unknown. Researchers ran the PCR with 60 Vbeta and 13 Jbeta primers. Repertoires were generated with immunoSEQ multiplex PCR, while TCRdb's copy carries only in-frame clones and drops some. This table holds under 150,000 clones, roughly 85% found once. The data were obtained in a study of cytomegalovirus exposure and HLA in healthy donors. Across the whole study: Some 80 million unique TCR sequences came from HLA-typed donors in an early release.

Whole-study results and caveats: Prior analysis indicated that the majority of TCR beta V segments exhibited productivity approximately 87% or approximately 30% of the time.

This sequence originates from a woman in her thirties in good health and CMV-seropositive. The specimen was PBMCs.

The CDR3 sequence: CASSEAKTGSQHF. The DNA of the CDR3 is TGTGCCAGCAGTGAAGCAAAGACAGGGTCCCAGCATTTT. The chain combines TRBV6-1 with TRBJ1-5; TRBD1 agrees at 7 bases. V gave up 0 bases and J gave up 11 bases; unmatched junction bases: 4. The CDR3 extends over 13 amino acids. In germline, CDR1 is MNHNS, CDR2 SASEGT.